This TCR beta chain stems from a study of T cells in Graves' hyperthyroidism and ophthalmopathy. Study-wide results and limits: For ophthalmopathy, model prediction preceded onset by a median around six months.

Amplification of TCR beta CDR3 regions was performed using RNA transcripts as template. The HTBI primer set served for first-round RT-PCR of the TCR CDR3. MiXCR, run by TCRdb on the multiplex PCR reads, gives a single entry per CDR3 protein. The table shows about 400,000 distinct CDR3 sequences, with around 14% occurring only once. As regards this clonotype: Its antigen is currently unknown.

Germline-derived CDR1 and CDR2 are MGHDK and SYGVNS. V was clipped by 7 bases and J by 1 base, with 7 bases between them. The length of the CDR3 is 12 residues. Specimen: blood. V and J are TRBV25-1 and TRBJ1-1, with D unclear. This sequence was found in a woman aged 25 to 39 with Graves' hyperthyroidism. The CDR3 reads CASNTRNTEAFF. CDR3 coding DNA: TGTGCCAGCAATACCAGGAACACTGAAGCTTTCTTT.